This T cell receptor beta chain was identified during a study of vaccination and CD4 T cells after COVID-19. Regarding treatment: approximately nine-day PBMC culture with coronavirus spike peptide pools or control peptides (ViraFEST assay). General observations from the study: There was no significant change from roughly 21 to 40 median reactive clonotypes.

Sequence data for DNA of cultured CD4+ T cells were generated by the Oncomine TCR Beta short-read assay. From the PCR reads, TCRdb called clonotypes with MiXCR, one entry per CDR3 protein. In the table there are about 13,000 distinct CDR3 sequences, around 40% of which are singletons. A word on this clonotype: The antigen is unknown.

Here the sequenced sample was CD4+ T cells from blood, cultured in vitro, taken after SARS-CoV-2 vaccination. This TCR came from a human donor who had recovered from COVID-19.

The CDR3 DNA reads as TGTGCCAGCAGCTTCTGGGACAAGACAACATTAGCAGGGTCACCCCTCCACTTT. This gives the protein CASSFWDKTTLAGSPLHF. The rearrangement joins TRBV7-8 to TRBJ1-6; maybe TRBD1 (6 bases). Looked up from germline, CDR1 is SGHVS and CDR2 is FQNEAQ. With 3 bases removed from V and 10 bases from J, the gap between germline ends came to 25 bases. The CDR3 length is 18 residues.